This TCR beta chain was recovered during a study of shared clonotypes between healthy human individuals. In the study overall: In total, the donors were a couple of women and a few men aged 18 to 49. Per donor, three plates held CD4 naive cells, three held CD4 memory, two held CD8 naive and one held CD8 memory.

Selected positively for CCR7 and CD45RO-negative, naive CD8 cells excluded terminally differentiated effector memory CD45RA+ cells. Comment on this clone: Its specificity is unknown.

Study findings and constraints: Genetic and exposure-history diversity was limited by the small donor number. Larger estimated richness was generally seen in naive subsets than in memory subsets.

Only in-frame clones appear in the TCRdb table, and some are missing; sequencing was by immunoSEQ multiplex PCR. The sample lists 550,000 to 750,000 clones, roughly 94% occurring once. The source material was naive CD8+ T cells sorted from blood. The sequence came from a man aged 25 to 40 in good health.

In DNA, the CDR3 is TGTGCCAGTAGCCCCCTTGGCGGGTACTCCTACAATGAGCAGTTCTTC. It translates to CASSPLGGYSYNEQFF. The chain recombines TRBV19 with TRBJ2-1, with D tentatively TRBD2 (5 bases). This CDR3 region has 16 residues. CDR1 is LNHDA, CDR2 SQIVND, per germline (reference sequence). V was pared by 6 bases and J by 0 bases, with 15 bases between.